The T cell receptor (beta chain) described here comes from a study of T cells in Graves' hyperthyroidism and ophthalmopathy. The sample holds many counts of this clonotype. The V gene lost 3 bases and the J gene lost 2 bases, with 24 bases spanning the gap. Per germline, CDR1 SNHLY and CDR2 FYNNEI. This CDR3 has 19 amino acids. TCR beta CDR3 regions were amplified from RNA. With the HTBI primer set, the TCR CDR3 went through a first round of RT-PCR. MiXCR, applied by TCRdb to the multiplex PCR reads, yields one record per CDR3 protein. The table records hundreds of thousands of distinct CDR3 sequences, about 20% of them present only once.

The TCR originated in a man aged 25 to 45 with Graves' ophthalmopathy. The rearrangement uses TRBV2 and TRBJ2-3; tentatively, D is TRBD2 (6 bases). Input material: blood. CDR3 sequence reads: CASSEGLQRPGANTDTQYF. The CDR3 DNA reads as TGTGCCAGCAGTGAGGGACTCCAGCGCCCTGGGGCCAACACAGATACGCAGTATTTT.